Shown below are 14 T cell receptor beta chains from a single sample sequenced in a study of OX40 agonist ivuxolimab in advanced cancers. Produced via immunoSEQ multiplex PCR; TCRdb's table is partial and in-frame only. The sample includes tens of thousands of clones, around 89% of them seen just once. Sequenced material: CD4+ or CD8+ T cells sorted from blood, taken in a trial of the OX40 agonist ivuxolimab. These receptors were obtained from an adult with an advanced solid tumor such as melanoma, head and neck, liver or kidney cancer.

This chain links TRBV5-6 with TRBJ2-1, with 10 positions matching TRBD2. CDR1 is SGHDT and CDR2 is YYEEEE in the germline V gene. The length of the CDR3 is 17 residues. The ends lost 0 bases at V and 4 bases at J; junction bases unmatched: 7. CDR3 sequence reads: CASSLGSGGPRYNEQFF. DNA for the CDR3: TGTGCCAGCAGCTTGGGTAGCGGGGGGCCTCGTTACAATGAGCAGTTCTTC. The full variable domain, its missing parts supplied by reference TRBV5-6 and TRBJ2-1, is DAGVTQSPTHLIKTRGQQVTLRCSPKSGHDTVSWYQQALGQGPQFIFQYYEEEERQRGNFPDRFSGHQFPNYSSELNVNALLLGDSALYLCASSLGSGGPRYNEQFFGPGTRLTVL.

The rearrangement joins TRBV4-2 to TRBJ2-7; 8 bases map to TRBD2. CDR3 size: 16 residues. Per germline, CDR1 LGHNA and CDR2 YNFKEQ. After removal of 3 bases from V and 2 bases from J, the junction contained 9 bases not matched to a gene. As DNA, the CDR3 is TGTGCCAGCAGCCACCGCAAGACTAGCGTAGCCTACGAGCAGTACTTC. Translated: CASSHRKTSVAYEQYF.

This chain connects TRBV15 to TRBJ2-3, with D unclear. Germline values: CDR1 LNHNV, CDR2 YYDKDF (reference sequence). CDR3 length equals 15 residues. Trimming took off 0 bases at V and 2 bases at J, with 9 bases between the two ends. CDR3 nucleotide sequence: TGTGCCACCAGCAGAGATAGGATAGTCACAGATACGCAGTATTTT. It yields the protein CATSRDRIVTDTQYF.

This CDR3 reads CASSIVTPASGSYNEQFF. CDR3 bases: TGTGCCAGTAGTATCGTCACCCCCGCTAGCGGCTCCTACAATGAGCAGTTCTTC. The V and J genes are TRBV19 and TRBJ2-1; 7 bases line up with TRBD2. The CDR3 extends over 18 amino acids. In germline, CDR1 is LNHDA, CDR2 SQIVND (reference sequence). After removal of 3 bases from V and 0 bases from J, the junction contained 11 bases not matched to a gene.

The V call is TRBV4-1, the J call TRBJ2-7; tentative D call: TRBD2 (6 bases). V lost 0 bases to trimming and J lost 3 bases, with 15 bases between them. The CDR3 length is 16 residues. Germline-derived CDR1 and CDR2 are MGHRA and YSYEKL. The CDR3 spells CASSQELPGLHYEQYF. CDR3 coding DNA: TGCGCCAGCAGCCAAGAACTTCCGGGACTCCACTACGAGCAGTACTTC.

This clone qualifies as medium-sized. The rearrangement joins TRBV19 to TRBJ2-1; TRBD2 agrees at 9 bases. This CDR3 region has 14 residues. Germline trimming cut 2 bases from V and 10 bases from J; bases unmatched to any gene: 6. Germline CDR1 and CDR2: LNHDA and SQIVND (reference sequence). DNA for the CDR3: TGTGCCAGTAGTATATTAGCGGGAGAGTTGGAGCAGTTCTTC. Amino acids: CASSILAGELEQFF.

This sequence joins TRBV30 and TRBJ2-7; D remains ambiguous. V was trimmed by 4 bases and J by 2 bases, leaving 12 bases between them. CDR1 and CDR2 from the germline V gene are GTSNPN and SVGIG (reference sequence). The CDR3 loop spans 13 amino acids. The CDR3 sequence is CAWTGPPTYEQYF. The DNA of the CDR3 is TGTGCCTGGACCGGGCCACCTACCTACGAGCAGTACTTC.

The gene calls are TRBV27 and TRBJ2-1, with a weak D call TRBD2 (6 bases). The CDR3 spans 15 residues. Germline V lookup: CDR1 MNHEY, CDR2 SMNVEV (reference sequence). V dropped 2 bases and J dropped 5 bases, with 13 bases sitting between them. The CDR3: CASSLGAGSHNEQFF. The DNA for the CDR3 is TGTGCCAGCAGTTTAGGAGCGGGTTCCCACAATGAGCAGTTCTTC.

The chain is built from TRBV10-3 and TRBJ2-3; a possible D gene is TRBD1 (5 bases). Trimming removed 0 bases from V and 4 bases from J, with 5 bases in between. Germline-derived CDR1 and CDR2 are ENHRY and SYGVKD. This CDR3 contains 13 residues. The CDR3 loop reads CAISESGPDTQYF. The CDR3 DNA reads TGTGCCATCAGTGAGTCGGGGCCAGATACGCAGTATTTT.

The chain recombines TRBV18 with TRBJ1-5; 7 bases line up with TRBD1. This CDR3 is 14 amino acids long. J gave up 0 bases and V 4 bases, and 0 bases lay outside the gene matches. Germline CDR1 and CDR2: KGHSH and LQKENI. The CDR3 sequence: CASSHRGSNQPQHF. The CDR3 bases are TGTGCCAGCTCACACAGGGGTAGCAATCAGCCCCAGCATTTT.

This chain connects TRBV7-8 to TRBJ1-1; D gene ambiguous. Germline-derived CDR1 and CDR2 are SGHVS and FQNEAQ. The length of the CDR3 is 13 residues. Deletions cut 1 base from V and 4 bases from J, with 7 bases between. The CDR3 region is CASSLGSLTEAFF. The CDR3 nucleotides are TGTGCCAGCAGCTTAGGTTCCCTCACTGAAGCTTTCTTT.

The V and J genes are TRBV7-6 and TRBJ1-2, with D possibly matching TRBD1 (5 bases). This CDR3 comprises 15 residues. Per the germline V gene, CDR1 is SGHVS and CDR2 is FNYEAQ. V was trimmed by 5 bases and J by 5 bases, leaving 18 bases between them. CDR3 sequence (DNA): TGTGCCAGCAGCCCGGGGACTTCTGCCTCATATGGCTACACCTTC. Translating gives CASSPGTSASYGYTF.

Points on this clone: The sample has other DNA sequences that encode this CDR3 too. The rearrangement joins TRBV11-2 to TRBJ2-7, with 7 nucleotides matching TRBD1. V lost 3 bases and J lost 5; bases outside the gene matches: 10. The CDR3 is 15 residues long. Germline CDR1 reads SGHAT; CDR2 reads FQNNGV. Here the CDR3 DNA reads TGTGCCAGCAGCTTCGCGCTTGACAGGGCTCACGAGCAGTACTTC. It encodes CASSFALDRAHEQYF.

This CDR3 reads CASNWGGLPVDTQYF. DNA of the CDR3: TGTGCCAGCAACTGGGGGGGACTCCCAGTAGATACGCAGTATTTT. The chain is built from TRBV6-5 and TRBJ2-3, with 7 bases fitting TRBD2. With V trimmed by 7 bases and J by 5 bases, 12 bases remained unmatched. Per germline, CDR1 MNHEY and CDR2 SVGAGI. The CDR3 has 15 residues.